This T cell receptor beta chain was obtained from a study of T cells in tuberculosis. Study background: In South Africa, adults with active tuberculosis were compared with IGRA-negative and latently infected IGRA-positive adolescents.

Per germline, CDR1 SGHDN and CDR2 FVKESK. Losses at the gene ends were 4 bases for V and 4 bases for J; bases not matched to a gene: 6. CDR3 length: 15 residues. The sample holds one count of this clone. As yet, its antigen is unknown. Produced via immunoSEQ multiplex PCR; TCRdb's table is partial and in-frame only. This sample has roughly 34,000 clones; nearly 97% occur once, and the top ten carry under 2.5%. Study findings and constraints: GMM-specific TCRs were nearer to active tuberculosis alpha repertoires, suggesting expansion. Active tuberculosis cases were adults; controls were adolescents.

The chain recombines TRBV14 with TRBJ2-2; TRBD1 aligns across 7 bases. This sequence originates from a donor aged 10-35 years with latent tuberculosis or without tuberculosis infection. The sample was PBMCs. CDR3 loop: CASSLRQGSTGELFF. DNA of the CDR3: TGTGCCAGCAGCCTGAGACAGGGCTCCACCGGGGAGCTGTTTTTT.